The next 23 T cell receptor beta chains were all read from a single sample in a study of identical twins. TCRdb fed the 5' RACE reads into MiXCR, producing one record per CDR3 protein. Counted here are roughly 490,000 distinct CDR3 sequences, roughly an eighth occurring once; the ten biggest clones make up 0.95% to 1%. The sample also formed part of further work on yellow fever vaccine responses in identical twins.

The specimen was CD4+ T cells sorted from blood. Receptors originate from a woman in her late teens or twenties in good health.

The genes are TRBV4-1 and TRBJ2-1; 8 nucleotides match TRBD2. Trimming took 3 bases from V and 1 from J; bases not matched to a gene: 5. This CDR3 comprises 16 residues. Germline V CDR1 and CDR2: MGHRA, YSYEKL. CDR3 amino acids: CASSQSREGSYNEQFF. DNA for the CDR3: TGCGCCAGCAGCCAGTCCCGGGAGGGATCCTACAATGAGCAGTTCTTC.

The chain joins TRBV20-1 to TRBJ2-7; 8 bases are a match to TRBD2. This CDR3 has 14 amino acids. V trimming: 1 base; J trimming: 4 bases; junction bases outside the gene matches: 6. Germline V gene sequence: CDR1 DFQATT, CDR2 SNEGSKA (reference sequence). This CDR3 reads CSARAPGGPYEQYF. The CDR3 nucleotides read TGCAGTGCTAGAGCACCGGGGGGGCCGTACGAGCAGTACTTC.

This clonotype was counted at least ten times. This chain connects TRBV12-3 or TRBV12-4 to TRBJ1-5; TRBD1 might be the D (6 bases). Trimming removed 5 bases at V and 2 bases at J, with 13 bases between. The CDR3 runs 15 residues. CDR3 in amino acids: CASSTKGGGNQPQHF. For the CDR3, the DNA is TGTGCCAGCAGTACCAAGGGGGGAGGCAATCAGCCCCAGCATTTT.

The chain recombines TRBV7-8 with TRBJ2-1, with 13 bases that match TRBD2. The CDR3 length is 16 residues. CDR1 is SGHVS and CDR2 is FQNEAQ in the germline V gene. The V and J ends lost 5 bases and 4 bases, in that order; junction bases with no gene match: 5. CDR3 in DNA: TGTGCCAGCAGCCGGACTAGCGGGAGAGCATACAATGAGCAGTTCTTC. It codes for CASSRTSGRAYNEQFF.

The genes are TRBV12-3 or TRBV12-4 and TRBJ2-3, with D unresolved. V lost 3 bases to trimming and J lost 2 bases, with 9 bases between them. The CDR3 length is 14 residues. CDR3 nucleotides: TGTGCCAGCAGTTTTATATGGGACACAGATACGCAGTATTTT. This sequence encodes CASSFIWDTDTQYF.

The V call is TRBV6-6, the J call TRBJ1-1; D uncertain. Trimming took 0 bases from V and 3 from J, leaving 5 bases between them. Germline V CDR1 and CDR2: MNHNY, SVGAGI (reference sequence). The CDR3 extends over 13 amino acids. The CDR3 coding sequence is TGTGCCAGCAGTTACTCGGGCTACACTGAAGCTTTCTTT. It translates to CASSYSGYTEAFF.

The rearrangement joins TRBV6-2 or TRBV6-3 to TRBJ2-7, with a tentative D call TRBD2 (6 bases). The V end lost 6 bases, the J end lost 2 bases, and 23 bases lay between the germline ends. The germline V gene has CDR1 MNHEY and CDR2 SVGEGT. The CDR3 loop spans 17 amino acids. CDR3 coding DNA: TGTGCCAGCAGACCACCCCTAGCGCCACGGGCCCCCTACGAGCAGTACTTC. Residues: CASRPPLAPRAPYEQYF.

The table lists this clonotype with a few counts. This chain links TRBV6-5 with TRBJ2-3, with 8 bases matching TRBD2. J was trimmed by 7 bases and V by 3 bases; bases with no gene match: 15. This CDR3 has 17 amino acids. Germline CDR1 MNHEY, CDR2 SVGAGI. CDR3 bases: TGTGCCAGCAGTTATACCCCAGCGGGAGAAGGTACAAATACGCAGTATTTT. Translated, it gives CASSYTPAGEGTNTQYF.

The chain has TRBV7-2 and TRBJ1-4, with D perhaps TRBD1 (5 bases). Germline-derived CDR1 and CDR2 are SGHTA and FQGNSA. Trimming left V 1 base short and J 0 bases short, with 9 bases between. The length of the CDR3 is 16 residues. The CDR3 region has the DNA TGTGCCAGCAGCTTAGGCGAGGGACCAACTAATGAAAAACTGTTTTTT. Translation: CASSLGEGPTNEKLFF.

This clonotype was seen many times. The chain joins TRBV29-1 to TRBJ2-4; D is perhaps TRBD2 (6 bases). The CDR3 runs to 17 residues. V lost 3 bases and J lost 0, with 18 bases in between. Germline CDR1 reads SQVTM; CDR2 reads ANQGSEA. CDR3 in DNA: TGCAGCGTTGAGGGGCAGAGGCAGGGACTAGCCAAAAACATTCAGTACTTC. Amino acids: CSVEGQRQGLAKNIQYF.

The rearrangement uses TRBV6-1 and TRBJ2-2, with D perhaps given as TRBD1 or TRBD2 (7 bases each). This CDR3 is built from 17 residues. In germline, CDR1 is MNHNS, CDR2 SASEGT. V was clipped by 5 bases and J by 2 bases, with 18 bases between them. The CDR3 here is CASSQGGGGRNTGELFF. The DNA for the CDR3 is TGTGCCAGCAGTCAGGGGGGAGGGGGGCGTAACACCGGGGAGCTGTTTTTT.

V usage is TRBV15 and J usage is TRBJ2-1; TRBD2 matches at 9 bases. V lost 0 bases and J lost 1; bases outside the gene matches: 7. The CDR3 runs 18 residues. Germline V gene lookup returns CDR1 LNHNV and CDR2 YYDKDF (reference sequence). In DNA, the CDR3 is TGTGCCACCAGCAGAGATTTCCAGCTAGCGGGGTCCTACAATGAGCAGTTCTTC. It specifies CATSRDFQLAGSYNEQFF.

The V gene is TRBV29-1, the J gene TRBJ2-7; TRBD1 might be the D (6 bases). The CDR3 runs 12 residues. V lost 7 bases to trimming and J lost 5 bases, with 15 bases between them. Germline V gene lookup returns CDR1 SQVTM and CDR2 ANQGSEA. The CDR3 loop is CSARTDRNEQYF. CDR3 nucleotides: TGCAGCGCCCGGACAGACAGGAACGAGCAGTACTTC.

The gene calls are TRBV14 and TRBJ2-7, with TRBD1 as a possible D gene (5 bases). The germline V gene has CDR1 SGHDN and CDR2 FVKESK. The V gene lost 0 bases and the J gene lost 5 bases, with 11 bases spanning the gap. The CDR3 covers 14 residues. The CDR3 loop reads CASSQEGPRNEQYF. The CDR3 DNA is TGTGCCAGCAGCCAAGAGGGGCCCCGGAACGAGCAGTACTTC.

The chain joins TRBV24-1 to TRBJ2-5, with 12 bases fitting TRBD1. Germline V lookup: CDR1 KGHDR, CDR2 SFDVKD. The CDR3 length is 16 residues. With V trimmed by 4 bases and J by 4 bases, 6 bases remained unmatched. CDR3 sequence (DNA): TGTGCCACCAGTGACCCTGGGACAGGGGGCGGAGAGACCCAGTACTTC. This sequence encodes CATSDPGTGGGETQYF.

The chain has TRBV11-3 and TRBJ2-1; possibly TRBD1 for D (5 bases). The ends were cut back, 5 bases at V and 5 bases at J, with 10 bases in the middle. Per germline, CDR1 SGHNT and CDR2 YENEEA. The CDR3 extends over 13 amino acids. The DNA for the CDR3 is TGTGCCAGCAGCCCAGGGATGAACAATGAGCAGTTCTTC. Amino acids: CASSPGMNNEQFF. Looking up the rest from reference TRBV11-3 and TRBJ2-1 gives the full variable domain: EAGVVQSPRYKIIEKKQPVAFWCNPISGHNTLYWYLQNLGQGPELLIRYENEEAVDDSQLPKDRFSAERLKGVDSTLKIQPAELGDSAVYLCASSPGMNNEQFFGPGTRLTVL.

The genes are TRBV6-6 and TRBJ1-4; TRBD1 agrees at 7 bases. Germline CDR1 and CDR2: MNHNY and SVGAGI (reference sequence). V gave up 5 bases and J gave up 8 bases; unmatched junction bases: 5. There are 13 residues in the CDR3. In DNA form, the CDR3 reads TGTGCCAGCAGTCAGGGGGGCGGGGAAAAACTGTTTTTT. It encodes CASSQGGGEKLFF.

The chain uses TRBV9 and TRBJ2-1, with TRBD2 matching over 9 bases. The CDR3 contains 16 residues. CDR1 and CDR2 (germline): SGDLS, YYNGEE. The junction had 8 bases not matched to a gene; V was cut back by 3 bases and J by 4 bases. In nucleotides, the CDR3 is TGTGCCAGCAGCGCGGTTCTCAGCGGGGGGTACAATGAGCAGTTCTTC. It specifies CASSAVLSGGYNEQFF.

This sequence joins TRBV12-3 or TRBV12-4 and TRBJ2-1, with D perhaps given as TRBD1 or TRBD2 (5 bases each). This CDR3 comprises 15 residues. Trimming stripped 1 base from V and 7 bases from J, with 14 bases between. CDR3 bases: TGTGCCAGCAGTTTAGTGGACGGGGCGGCTAATGAGCAGTTCTTC. Translation: CASSLVDGAANEQFF.

There are a few counts of this clonotype. The chain joins TRBV27 to TRBJ2-1, with 7 nucleotides matching TRBD1. Germline V CDR1 and CDR2: MNHEY, SMNVEV (reference sequence). V shed 8 bases, J shed 7 bases, and the junction held 8 bases outside the gene matches. This CDR3 comprises 13 residues. The CDR3 protein is CASHRGSLNEQFF. As DNA, the CDR3 is TGTGCCAGCCACAGGGGAAGTTTGAATGAGCAGTTCTTC.

Many counts were recorded for this clonotype. J is TRBJ2-5 and V is TRBV29-1, with TRBD1 matching 7 bases. V dropped 4 bases and J dropped 5; count of bases not matched to a gene: 13. CDR3 length: 15 amino acids. Germline loops: CDR1 SQVTM, CDR2 ANQGSEA. The CDR3 loop is CSVGSPTGLSETQYF. Written as DNA, the CDR3 is TGCAGCGTTGGTTCACCGACAGGGTTATCGGAGACCCAGTACTTC.

This chain uses TRBV4-3 with TRBJ2-7; D is tentatively TRBD1 or TRBD2 (5 bases each). V lost 4 bases, J lost 2 bases, and 12 bases lay in between. This CDR3 spans 14 amino acids. Germline V gene data show CDR1 as LGHNA and CDR2 as YSLEER. Written as DNA, the CDR3 is TGCGCCAGCAGCCGGGACGTGGAGGCCTACGAGCAGTACTTC. Translated: CASSRDVEAYEQYF.

This clonotype was observed many times. The rearrangement joins TRBV20-1 to TRBJ2-3, with 8 bases matching TRBD1. CDR1 DFQATT and CDR2 SNEGSKA come from the germline V gene (reference sequence). V shed 6 bases and J 1 base; nucleotides not matched to a gene: 12. There are 16 residues in the CDR3. CDR3 DNA sequence: TGCAGTGCCATGGGAAACCGGGACAGGCGCACAGATACGCAGTATTTT. As protein: CSAMGNRDRRTDTQYF.